What follows are 24 T cell receptor beta chains derived from one specimen sequenced in a study of spatial heterogeneity in lung cancer. A single record per CDR3 protein comes from TCRdb applying MiXCR to the 5' RACE reads. The sample records 60,000 to 65,000 distinct CDR3 sequences, 7% to 10% being singletons. Time point specified: sample taken at primary tumor resection. Whole RNA was taken from tumor, nontumor lung or frozen PBMC; it was then sequenced unsorted. Sequenced here: PBMCs, sampled at surgery. The receptors shown here come from a female donor with early-stage non-small cell lung cancer.

In this sample, this clonotype turned up a few times. The J gene is TRBJ2-1, the V gene TRBV10-3; 7 positions agree with TRBD2. The CDR3 extends over 15 amino acids. Germline V CDR1 and CDR2: ENHRY, SYGVKD. Trimming removed 10 bases from V and 7 bases from J; junction bases left unmatched: 16. CDR3 in DNA: TGTGCCACCCTCGTAGGCGGGGGAATGAGGAATGAGCAGTTCTTC. This gives the protein CATLVGGGMRNEQFF.

This clonotype was seen only a few times. The chain has TRBV7-2 and TRBJ2-4; no clear D gene. V lost 1 base to trimming and J lost 3 bases, with 7 bases between them. CDR3 size: 14 residues. The germline CDR1 and CDR2 sequences are SGHTA and FQGNSA. As DNA, the CDR3 is TGTGCCAGCAGCTTAGACAGCTTCAAAAACATTCAGTACTTC. This gives the protein CASSLDSFKNIQYF.

The chain employs TRBV11-3 and TRBJ1-4; weak D call: TRBD1 (5 bases). In germline, CDR1 is SGHNT, CDR2 YENEEA. Trimming took off 4 bases at V and 0 bases at J, with 15 bases between the two ends. The CDR3 totals 17 residues. CDR3 sequence: CASSYSGDVATNEKLFF. The CDR3 DNA follows: TGTGCCAGCAGCTATTCCGGGGACGTAGCAACTAATGAAAAACTGTTTTTT.

This clonotype was counted ten times or more. The gene calls are TRBV20-1 and TRBJ2-7; 7 nucleotides align to TRBD2. The CDR3 sequence is 13 residues long. The germline gives CDR1 DFQATT, CDR2 SNEGSKA (reference sequence). The V and J ends lost 5 bases and 6 bases, in that order; junction bases with no gene match: 10. The CDR3 DNA follows: TGCAGTGCTCCCCGACTAGCTGCTGGCGAGCAGTACTTC. It is translated as CSAPRLAAGEQYF.

This clonotype has only a few counts. This rearrangement joins TRBV11-3 to TRBJ2-7; D is ambiguous. This CDR3 comprises 13 residues. Trimming cost V 1 base and J 3 bases, with 7 bases left between them. The germline V gene encodes CDR1 SGHNT and CDR2 YENEEA. Here the CDR3 DNA reads TGTGCCAGCAGCTTAGCTGCCGTCTACGAGCAGTACTTC. It is translated as CASSLAAVYEQYF.

This clonotype has a handful of counts. The rearrangement uses TRBV28 and TRBJ1-2, with D possibly matching TRBD1 (6 bases). Germline CDR1 and CDR2: MDHEN and SYDVKM. The CDR3 has 12 amino acids. Trimming removed 7 bases at V and 4 bases at J, with 10 bases between. In nucleotides, the CDR3 is TGTGCCAGCAAGTCAGGGGCCTATGGCTACACCTTC. Protein product: CASKSGAYGYTF.

This clonotype was counted ten times or more. V gene TRBV29-1 combines with J gene TRBJ1-5; 9 positions match TRBD1. V gave up 4 bases and J gave up 5 bases; unmatched junction bases: 3. The V gene's germline CDR1 is SQVTM and CDR2 ANQGSEA. The CDR3 totals 13 residues. CDR3 sequence: CSVGDRADQPQHF. The CDR3 nucleotides are TGCAGCGTTGGGGACAGGGCAGATCAGCCCCAGCATTTT. Using reference TRBV29-1 and TRBJ1-5 for the parts outside the CDR3, the full variable domain is SAVISQKPSRDICQRGTSLTIQCQVDSQVTMMFWYRQQPGQSLTLIATANQGSEATYESGFVIDKFPISRPNLTFSTLTVSNMSPEDSSIYLCSVGDRADQPQHFGDGTRLSIL.

This clonotype was recorded a few times. The gene calls are TRBV7-9 and TRBJ2-2; no clear D gene. V was cut by 0 bases and J by 8 bases, with 4 bases left in between. The CDR3 length is 12 residues. The V gene's germline CDR1 is SEHNR and CDR2 FQNEAQ (reference sequence). The CDR3 loop is CASSLARGELFF. The CDR3, as DNA: TGTGCCAGCAGCTTAGCGCGAGGGGAGCTGTTTTTT.

This clonotype was recorded a few times. The chain is built from TRBV14 and TRBJ2-7; D possibly corresponds to TRBD1 (5 bases). This CDR3 is built from 16 residues. Germline V CDR1 and CDR2: SGHDN, FVKESK. Trimming took off 3 bases at V and 2 bases at J, with 17 bases between the two ends. As DNA, the CDR3 is TGTGCCAGCAGCCATTCGACAGCCGGGCCTCCCTACGAGCAGTACTTC. It codes for CASSHSTAGPPYEQYF.

This clonotype has a count of ten or more. This chain joins TRBV11-2 and TRBJ2-5, with 10 bases that match TRBD2. V lost 0 bases to trimming and J lost 7 bases; unmatched junction nucleotides: 8. CDR1 and CDR2 from the germline V gene are SGHAT and FQNNGV. The CDR3 covers 16 residues. CDR3 nucleotide sequence: TGTGCCAGCAGCTTAGATACTAGCGGGACCCTGGTGACCCAGTACTTC. This gives the protein CASSLDTSGTLVTQYF.

The chain employs TRBV19 and TRBJ1-2, with TRBD1 matching over 7 bases. This CDR3 region has 15 residues. Looked up from germline, CDR1 is LNHDA and CDR2 is SQIVND (reference sequence). Unmatched junction bases numbered 14, after V lost 6 bases and J lost 7 bases. CDR3: CASSPSADRQTGYTF. The CDR3 coding sequence is TGTGCCAGTAGCCCGAGCGCGGACAGGCAGACTGGCTACACCTTC.

The chain combines TRBV12-3 or TRBV12-4 with TRBJ1-1; weak D call: TRBD1 (6 bases). The CDR3 runs to 15 residues. V was cut by 2 bases and J by 5 bases, with 15 bases left in between. In DNA, the CDR3 is TGTGCCAGCAGTTTAAATACAGGGCAGCCGACTGAAGCTTTCTTT. This sequence encodes CASSLNTGQPTEAFF.

At least ten counts were recorded for this clonotype. The chain is built from TRBV28 and TRBJ2-1; D tentatively reads TRBD1 or TRBD2 (6 bases each). Germline V gene sequence: CDR1 MDHEN, CDR2 SYDVKM. The length of the CDR3 is 15 residues. V lost 5 bases to trimming and J lost 5 bases, with 16 bases between them. Written as DNA, the CDR3 is TGTGCCAGCAGTCCGCCCGGGGGCTTGAACAATGAGCAGTTCTTC. Its protein is CASSPPGGLNNEQFF.

This clonotype was observed at least ten times. V and J are TRBV27 and TRBJ2-3; tentatively, D is TRBD2 (6 bases). V was cut by 5 bases and J by 8 bases, with 17 bases left in between. This CDR3 comprises 14 residues. CDR1 is MNHEY, CDR2 SMNVEV, per germline (reference sequence). CDR3 bases: TGTGCCAGCAGTCGGGCGGGGACCGGGACTACGCAGTATTTT. This gives the protein CASSRAGTGTTQYF.

This clonotype has a handful of counts. The chain carries TRBV3-1 and TRBJ1-1, with unresolved D. The CDR3 covers 12 residues. From germline, CDR1 is LGHDT and CDR2 YNNKEL (reference sequence). Trimming cost V 4 bases and J 4 bases, with 7 bases left between them. CDR3 in DNA: TGTGCCAGCAGCCCCCTGGGCACTGAAGCTTTCTTT. This codes for CASSPLGTEAFF.

In its sample, this clonotype was seen many times. This sequence joins TRBV18 and TRBJ2-7; D assignment may be TRBD1 or TRBD2 (5 bases each). In germline, CDR1 is KGHSH, CDR2 LQKENI. The V end lost 6 bases, the J end lost 1 base, and 13 bases lay between the germline ends. The CDR3 spans 14 residues. CDR3 amino acids: CASSGDESSYEQYV. For the CDR3, the DNA is TGTGCCAGCTCCGGGGACGAATCATCCTACGAGCAGTACGTC.

There are many counts of this clonotype. This chain links TRBV15 with TRBJ1-2; D gene uncertain. Between the trimmed V and J ends, which lost 3 bases and 4 bases, there was a span of 18 bases. CDR3 length equals 16 residues. Per germline, CDR1 LNHNV and CDR2 YYDKDF (reference sequence). CDR3 in DNA: TGTGCCACCAGCAGCCCGAGTGGGTTCATGTCCTATGGCTACACCTTC. It yields the protein CATSSPSGFMSYGYTF.

In its sample, this clonotype was seen a few times. The V and J genes are TRBV20-1 and TRBJ1-5; perhaps TRBD1 as D (5 bases). The CDR3 loop spans 16 amino acids. From germline, CDR1 is DFQATT and CDR2 SNEGSKA (reference sequence). The V end lost 6 bases, the J end lost 2 bases, and 20 bases lay between the germline ends. In DNA form, the CDR3 reads TGCAGTGCATTGGGTAGGGGAAGAATCGGCAATCAGCCCCAGCATTTT. Its translation is CSALGRGRIGNQPQHF.

The chain couples TRBV7-9 to TRBJ2-5; 10 bases fit TRBD1. V lost 4 bases, J lost 4 bases, and 3 bases stayed unmatched. The CDR3 is 14 residues long. Germline assignment: CDR1 SEHNR and CDR2 FQNEAQ (reference sequence). DNA for the CDR3: TGTGCCAGCAGCTGGGGACAGGGGCTAGAGACCCAGTACTTC. This encodes CASSWGQGLETQYF.

V gene TRBV5-4 combines with J gene TRBJ2-2; D gene unclear. The ends were cut back, 2 bases at V and 6 bases at J, with 14 bases in the middle. Germline V CDR1 and CDR2: SGHNT, YYREEE (reference sequence). The CDR3 totals 15 residues. In DNA, the CDR3 is TGTGCCAGCAGCTTTTCAGGTTCGGTAGCCGGGGAGCTGTTTTTT. Residues: CASSFSGSVAGELFF.

The rearrangement uses TRBV20-1 and TRBJ2-3; TRBD2 might be the D (6 bases). Trimming left V 3 bases short and J 1 base short, with 14 bases between. CDR1 is DFQATT, CDR2 SNEGSKA, per germline (reference sequence). The length of the CDR3 is 15 residues. The CDR3 bases are TGCAGTGCTAGTAAGGGCGGGGTTCGCACAGATACGCAGTATTTT. It yields the protein CSASKGGVRTDTQYF.

This clonotype was counted between two and nine times. This chain connects TRBV27 to TRBJ2-5; no clear D gene. Looked up from germline, CDR1 is MNHEY and CDR2 is SMNVEV (reference sequence). This CDR3 region has 13 residues. The ends were cut back, 4 bases at V and 1 base at J, with 7 bases in the middle. The CDR3 DNA is TGTGCCAGCAGTTACAGCGTCCAAGAGACCCAGTACTTC. This translates into CASSYSVQETQYF.

The rearrangement uses TRBV14 and TRBJ2-7, with 7 nucleotides matching TRBD2. Germline V CDR1 and CDR2: SGHDN, FVKESK. The trim removed 4 bases at V and 8 bases at J, leaving 8 bases unmatched. The CDR3 sequence is 13 residues long. The CDR3 loop is CASSPGGDQKQYF. The CDR3 DNA reads as TGTGCCAGCAGCCCTGGGGGGGACCAGAAGCAGTACTTC.

The table lists this clonotype with many counts. J is TRBJ1-2 and V is TRBV20-1; no clear D. Germline V gene lookup returns CDR1 DFQATT and CDR2 SNEGSKA (reference sequence). Trimming pared 6 bases from V and 4 bases from J, leaving 15 bases between. The CDR3 spans 13 residues. CDR3 in DNA: TGCAGTGCCCCATCAGGAGAAAGCTATGGCTACACCTTC. Translating gives CSAPSGESYGYTF.